This entry lists 23 T cell receptor beta chains sequenced from one sample in a study of T cell responses to AZD1222 COVID-19 vaccine. This table comes from immunoSEQ multiplex PCR, and its TCRdb copy is limited to in-frame clones, with some not included. The sample records tens of thousands of clones, around 80% being singletons. Sequenced material: peripheral blood, taken on day 0 of AZD1222 vaccination. The receptor source for this set is an adult in good health.

The chain joins TRBV19 to TRBJ1-6; possibly TRBD1 for D (5 bases). Germline CDR1 reads LNHDA; CDR2 reads SQIVND (reference sequence). Trimming removed 8 bases at V and 8 bases at J, with 16 bases between. This CDR3 comprises 14 residues. CDR3 nucleotides: TGTGCCAGTGGCCTCGGGGGGGAGGATTCACCCCTCCACTTT. Amino acids: CASGLGGEDSPLHF.

The chain has TRBV25-1 and TRBJ1-2; D gene ambiguous. The CDR3 has 14 residues. Per germline, CDR1 MGHDK and CDR2 SYGVNS. V was clipped by 2 bases and J by 1 base, with 8 bases between them. CDR3 sequence reads: CASSEGNNNYGYTF. DNA for the CDR3: TGTGCCAGCAGTGAAGGGAACAATAACTATGGCTACACCTTC.

This chain's CDR3 is CASSRGQGARNYGYTF. CDR3 bases: TGTGCCAGCAGCCGGGGACAGGGGGCGCGGAACTATGGCTACACCTTC. This chain uses TRBV28 with TRBJ1-2; 12 positions match TRBD1. V trimming: 6 bases; J trimming: 2 bases; junction bases outside the gene matches: 7. The CDR3 is made up of 16 amino acids. Germline loops: CDR1 MDHEN, CDR2 SYDVKM.

CDR3 nucleotides: TGTGCCAGCAGCTACCCGGGAGGGGGGAGTGAAAAACTGTTTTTT. Translated, it gives CASSYPGGGSEKLFF. V is TRBV28 and J is TRBJ1-4, with a weak D call TRBD1 (6 bases). The V end lost 6 bases, the J end lost 7 bases, and 18 bases lay between the germline ends. CDR1 and CDR2 from the germline V gene are MDHEN and SYDVKM. The CDR3 consists of 15 residues. Full variable domain (outside the CDR3, taken from reference TRBV28 and TRBJ1-4): DVKVTQSSRYLVKRTGEKVFLECVQDMDHENMFWYRQDPGLGLRLIYFSYDVKMKEKGDIPEGYSVSREKKERFSLILESASTNQTSMYLCASSYPGGGSEKLFFGSGTQLSVL.

The count of this clone is one. This chain joins TRBV5-6 and TRBJ1-2; 10 bases map to TRBD1. The CDR3 covers 15 residues. Germline V gene sequence: CDR1 SGHDT, CDR2 YYEEEE. V lost 4 bases and J lost 3; bases outside the gene matches: 6. The CDR3 DNA reads TGTGCCAGCAGCGCCGACAGGGGGCGCCACTATGGCTACACCTTC. Its protein product is CASSADRGRHYGYTF. The entire variable domain, with the rest obtained from reference TRBV5-6 and TRBJ1-2, is as follows: DAGVTQSPTHLIKTRGQQVTLRCSPKSGHDTVSWYQQALGQGPQFIFQYYEEEERQRGNFPDRFSGHQFPNYSSELNVNALLLGDSALYLCASSADRGRHYGYTFGSGTRLTVV.

This chain uses TRBV7-9 with TRBJ1-4, with no clear D. Germline V gene sequence: CDR1 SEHNR, CDR2 FQNEAQ (reference sequence). V was clipped by 5 bases and J by 8 bases, with 15 bases between them. The length of the CDR3 is 14 residues. CDR3 sequence (DNA): TGTGCCAGCAGCCCCCGCAGAGGAGGGGAAAAACTGTTTTTT. It yields the protein CASSPRRGGEKLFF.

This clone was found a few times. This chain joins TRBV7-8 and TRBJ2-3; the D is unclear. The CDR3 sequence is 13 residues long. Per germline, CDR1 SGHVS and CDR2 FQNEAQ. V was pared by 4 bases and J by 6 bases, with 11 bases between. The CDR3 sequence is CASSYQGGDTQYF. CDR3 DNA sequence: TGTGCCAGCAGCTACCAAGGTGGGGATACGCAGTATTTT.

This chain connects TRBV7-3 to TRBJ2-3; 10 bases are a match to TRBD2. V was pared by 2 bases and J by 5 bases, with 7 bases of the junction left unmatched. The CDR3 has 16 residues. The germline CDR1 and CDR2 sequences are SGHTA and FQGTGA. DNA for the CDR3: TGTGCCAGCAGCTTAGCTAGCGGGGGTGGAATAGATACGCAGTATTTT. The encoded protein is CASSLASGGGIDTQYF.

The chain recombines TRBV5-1 with TRBJ1-2; D not resolved. V was trimmed by 4 bases and J by 5 bases, leaving 9 bases between them. This CDR3 comprises 12 residues. CDR1 and CDR2 from the germline V gene are SGHRS and YFSETQ. Here the CDR3 DNA reads TGCGCCAGCAGCCCCCTGGGGTATGGCTACACCTTC. Translated, it gives CASSPLGYGYTF.

This chain uses TRBV2 with TRBJ2-6, with 7 bases matching TRBD1. Germline V gene data show CDR1 as SNHLY and CDR2 as FYNNEI. The CDR3 is 14 amino acids. Losses at the gene ends were 8 bases for V and 2 bases for J; bases not matched to a gene: 3. The CDR3 here is CASRGTAGANVLTF. Written as DNA, the CDR3 is TGTGCCAGCCGTGGGACAGCTGGGGCCAACGTCCTGACTTTC.

V usage is TRBV5-1 and J usage is TRBJ1-2; no clear D. V lost 4 bases and J 4 bases, leaving 11 bases between the germline ends. The V gene's germline CDR1 is SGHRS and CDR2 YFSETQ. CDR3 length equals 13 residues. The CDR3 DNA is TGCGCCAGCAGCATGGAGCTCGCCTATGGCTACACCTTC. Amino acid sequence: CASSMELAYGYTF. Supplemented by reference TRBV5-1 and TRBJ1-2, the full variable domain reads KAGVTQTPRYLIKTRGQQVTLSCSPISGHRSVSWYQQTPGQGLQFLFEYFSETQRNKGNFPGRFSGRQFSNSRSEMNVSTLELGDSALYLCASSMELAYGYTFGSGTRLTVV.

This chain joins TRBV11-2 and TRBJ2-2, with D perhaps matching TRBD1 (5 bases). The CDR3 loop spans 15 amino acids. The V end was cut by 6 bases, the J end by 4 bases, with 15 bases between. The germline gives CDR1 SGHAT, CDR2 FQNNGV. The CDR3 loop reads CASRIGAGSTGELFF. DNA for the CDR3: TGTGCCAGCAGGATTGGGGCCGGCAGCACCGGGGAGCTGTTTTTT. Using reference TRBV11-2 and TRBJ2-2 for the parts outside the CDR3, the full variable domain is EAGVAQSPRYKIIEKRQSVAFWCNPISGHATLYWYQQILGQGPKLLIQFQNNGVVDDSQLPKDRFSAERLKGVDSTLKIQPAKLEDSAVYLCASRIGAGSTGELFFGEGSRLTVL.

This chain links TRBV19 with TRBJ2-7; TRBD2 agrees at 7 bases. The V gene end was trimmed by 5 bases and the J gene end by 2 bases; junction bases not matched to a gene: 6. CDR3 length: 14 residues. The germline gives CDR1 LNHDA, CDR2 SQIVND (reference sequence). The CDR3 region is CASSETGGAYEQYF. CDR3 nucleotides: TGTGCCAGTAGTGAGACTGGGGGGGCCTACGAGCAGTACTTC.

This clone appeared a few times. The J gene is TRBJ2-1, the V gene TRBV10-2; 8 nucleotides align to TRBD1. The germline V gene has CDR1 WSHSY and CDR2 SAAADI. The junction had 15 bases not matched to a gene; V was cut back by 7 bases and J by 10 bases. The CDR3 length is 15 residues. CDR3 amino acids: CASTASGTGLSEQFF. CDR3 DNA: TGCGCCAGCACCGCCTCCGGGACAGGATTGTCAGAGCAGTTCTTC.

This rearrangement joins TRBV7-2 to TRBJ2-7, with a possible D match to TRBD1 (6 bases). Trimming took off 6 bases at V and 2 bases at J, with 20 bases between the two ends. Germline V gene sequence: CDR1 SGHTA, CDR2 FQGNSA. The CDR3 extends over 16 amino acids. The DNA of the CDR3 is TGTGCCAGCAGTTTCATGGGGGCAGGGGACCCCTACGAGCAGTACTTC. Protein sequence: CASSFMGAGDPYEQYF.

This chain connects TRBV6-5 to TRBJ1-5; 9 nucleotides line up with TRBD1. Germline assignment: CDR1 MNHEY and CDR2 SVGAGI. After removal of 8 bases from V and 6 bases from J, the junction contained 11 bases not matched to a gene. The CDR3 sequence is 15 residues long. The CDR3 DNA follows: TGTGCCAGCGTTCGCGGACAGGGGCACGGTCAGCCCCAGCATTTT. This codes for CASVRGQGHGQPQHF.

The sample holds a few counts of this clone. This chain uses TRBV7-9 with TRBJ1-5, with D possibly matching TRBD1 (5 bases). Germline CDR1 SEHNR, CDR2 FQNEAQ (reference sequence). V dropped 4 bases and J dropped 6 bases, with 16 bases sitting between them. This CDR3 has 15 amino acids. The CDR3 here is CASSSGTVDSQPQHF. The CDR3 DNA follows: TGTGCCAGCAGCTCCGGGACCGTCGATAGTCAGCCCCAGCATTTT.

This clone was picked up a small number of times. The chain uses TRBV5-1 and TRBJ1-1; tentative D call: TRBD1 (5 bases). Germline V gene sequence: CDR1 SGHRS, CDR2 YFSETQ. This CDR3 has 13 residues. V was clipped by 6 bases and J by 3 bases, with 12 bases between them. The CDR3 DNA reads as TGCGCCAGCACCGTGGGGGAGGACACTGAAGCTTTCTTT. Its translation: CASTVGEDTEAFF.

This clone was picked up a small number of times. J is TRBJ1-3 and V is TRBV7-9; a weak D match, TRBD1 (5 bases). The CDR3 runs to 15 residues. Germline CDR1 and CDR2: SEHNR and FQNEAQ (reference sequence). The V gene lost 5 bases and the J gene lost 2 bases, with 13 bases spanning the gap. This CDR3 reads CASSPSGTAGNTIYF. The CDR3, as DNA: TGTGCCAGCAGCCCCTCCGGGACTGCTGGAAACACCATATATTTT.

This clone was observed a few times. The rearrangement joins TRBV19 to TRBJ2-5; a weak D match, TRBD1 (5 bases). Trimming took 10 bases from V and 4 from J, leaving 16 bases between them. The CDR3 has 13 residues. Germline lookup yields CDR1 LNHDA and CDR2 SQIVND (reference sequence). CDR3 loop: CATGQIMGETQYF. CDR3 nucleotide sequence: TGTGCCACCGGACAAATAATGGGAGAGACCCAGTACTTC.

Only a few counts were recorded for this clone. V usage is TRBV11-2 and J usage is TRBJ2-3; D tentatively fits TRBD1 or TRBD2 (5 bases each). CDR3 size: 14 residues. Trimming took off 5 bases at V and 5 bases at J, with 14 bases between the two ends. CDR1 is SGHAT, CDR2 FQNNGV, per germline. The CDR3 nucleotides are TGTGCCAGCAGCCGTCTCGGGGCTGGAGATACGCAGTATTTT. Protein product: CASSRLGAGDTQYF.

This rearrangement joins TRBV19 to TRBJ1-2; the D gene is possibly TRBD1 (5 bases). The CDR3 loop spans 16 amino acids. Germline CDR1 and CDR2: LNHDA and SQIVND (reference sequence). The V end was cut by 5 bases, the J end by 0 bases, with 16 bases between. The CDR3 DNA sequence: TGTGCCAGTAGTCCCCCCTGGGGGGGATCTAACTATGGCTACACCTTC. Translation gives CASSPPWGGSNYGYTF.

The chain employs TRBV6-5 and TRBJ1-2; a weak D match, TRBD1 (5 bases). V gave up 2 bases and J gave up 4 bases, with 14 bases separating them. From germline, CDR1 is MNHEY and CDR2 SVGAGI. This CDR3 has 15 residues. The DNA for the CDR3 is TGTGCCAGCAGTTACCGCGTGAGGCAGGGCTATGGCTACACCTTC. This gives the protein CASSYRVRQGYGYTF.